The clone carrying this T cell receptor (beta chain) has a handful of counts. Combining a sample-barcoded 5' primer with a J-beta primer mix, a second PCR ran for roughly 7 to 12 cycles. A minimum of 2.5 million CDR3-containing paired-end reads was obtained for each sample. TCRdb ran MiXCR on the 5' RACE reads and lists one entry per CDR3 protein. The data hold hundreds of thousands of distinct CDR3 sequences, with under 30% observed a single time. These data are taken from a study of blood T cells in healthy people across ages. Deletions cut 3 bases from V and 0 bases from J, with 10 bases between. The V gene's germline CDR1 is SGDLS and CDR2 YYNGEE. This CDR3 region has 15 residues.

The TCR comes from an elderly woman in good health. This sequence joins TRBV9 and TRBJ1-3; D is perhaps TRBD1 (5 bases). Sequenced material: blood. DNA for the CDR3: TGTGCCAGCAGCGCTAACGGGGCCTCTGGAAACACCATATATTTT. Its translation is CASSANGASGNTIYF.